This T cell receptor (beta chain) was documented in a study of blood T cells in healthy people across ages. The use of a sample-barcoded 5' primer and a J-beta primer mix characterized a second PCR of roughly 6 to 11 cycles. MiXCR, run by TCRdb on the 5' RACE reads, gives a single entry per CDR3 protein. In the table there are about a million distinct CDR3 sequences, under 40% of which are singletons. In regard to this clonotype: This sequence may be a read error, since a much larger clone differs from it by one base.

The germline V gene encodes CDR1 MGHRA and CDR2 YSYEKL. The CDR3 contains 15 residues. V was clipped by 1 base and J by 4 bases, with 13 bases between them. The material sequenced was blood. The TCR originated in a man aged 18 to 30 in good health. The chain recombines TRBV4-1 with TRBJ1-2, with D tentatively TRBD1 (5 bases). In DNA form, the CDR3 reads TGCGCCAGCAGCCAAGTTGGTGGGGCCTCCTATGGCTACACCTTC. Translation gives CASSQVGGASYGYTF.